This T cell receptor beta chain was recorded in a study of cytomegalovirus exposure and HLA in healthy donors. General study findings and limits: The CMV antigen specificity of a few CMV-associated chains was confirmed through in vitro analysis.

For this clone: Its antigen is undetermined. Sequence at one end of the junction differs from germline and may be a read error.

It was with 60 Vbeta and 13 Jbeta primers that the PCR ran. Profiled with immunoSEQ multiplex PCR; TCRdb holds only in-frame clones, not every one. Among around 300,000 clones listed, roughly 90% were seen once. The sequenced material came from PBMCs. This clonotype originated in a woman aged 18-30 years in good health and CMV-seronegative.

The CDR3: CAVRTAQETQYF. The CDR3 region has the DNA TGTGCCGTCAGGACAGCCCAAGAGACCCAGTACTTC. The chain employs TRBV10-3 and TRBJ2-5; perhaps TRBD1 as D (6 bases). This CDR3 is built from 12 residues. The germline V gene has CDR1 ENHRY and CDR2 SYGVKD.